This T cell receptor (beta chain) was captured in a study of Ad26.COV2.S vaccination and SARS-CoV-2 variants. Study in general: The vaccine Ad26.COV2.S was put into the muscle once, or twice with 56 days between.

Indicated treatment: some 19 received Ad26.COV2.S at low or high dose, single or two shots; several received placebo; per-sample allocation not given. Sampling happened 63 days after the first vaccine or placebo injection. To note about this clone: Its target is not known.

From germline, CDR1 is KGHSH and CDR2 LQKENI. The CDR3 spans 14 residues. V dropped 1 base and J dropped 1 base, with 4 bases sitting between them. Sequencing used immunoSEQ multiplex PCR; TCRdb keeps in-frame clones, though not all of them. The sample contains about 370,000 clones, about nine tenths of which appear only once. Study observations and caveats: Similar non-spike TCR breadth was observed in recipients of vaccine and of placebo.

The chain couples TRBV18 to TRBJ2-2, with no clear D. Sequencing was performed on peripheral blood, taken in a trial of Ad26.COV2.S vaccine versus placebo. This receptor was identified in a person between 18 and 59 years old who received the Ad26.COV2.S COVID-19 vaccine or a placebo. Written as DNA, the CDR3 is TGTGCCAGCTCACCACTTATGAACACCGGGGAGCTGTTTTTT. Translation gives CASSPLMNTGELFF.